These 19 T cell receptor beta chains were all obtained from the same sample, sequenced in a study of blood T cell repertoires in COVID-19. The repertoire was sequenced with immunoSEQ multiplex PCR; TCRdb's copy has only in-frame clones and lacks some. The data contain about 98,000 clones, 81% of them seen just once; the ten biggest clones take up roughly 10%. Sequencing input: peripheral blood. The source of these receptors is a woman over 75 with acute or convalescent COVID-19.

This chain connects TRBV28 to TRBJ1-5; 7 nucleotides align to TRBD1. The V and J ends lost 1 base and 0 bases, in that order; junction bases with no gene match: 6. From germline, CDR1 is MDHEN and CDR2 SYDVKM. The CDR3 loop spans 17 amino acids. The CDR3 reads CASSLFGRGISNQPQHF. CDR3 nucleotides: TGTGCCAGCAGTTTATTTGGCAGGGGGATTAGCAATCAGCCCCAGCATTTT.

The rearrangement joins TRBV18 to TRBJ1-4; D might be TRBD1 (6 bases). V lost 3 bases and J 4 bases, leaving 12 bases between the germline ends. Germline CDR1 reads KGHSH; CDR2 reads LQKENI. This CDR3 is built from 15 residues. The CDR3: CASSPRQEINEKLFF. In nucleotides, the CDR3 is TGTGCCAGCTCACCTAGACAGGAAATTAATGAAAAACTGTTTTTT.

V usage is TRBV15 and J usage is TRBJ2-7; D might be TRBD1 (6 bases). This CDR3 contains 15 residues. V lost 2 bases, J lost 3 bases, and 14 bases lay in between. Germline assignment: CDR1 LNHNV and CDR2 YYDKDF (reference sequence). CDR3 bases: TGTGCCACCAGCAGACAACATTCACAGGGCTACGAGCAGTACTTC. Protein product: CATSRQHSQGYEQYF.

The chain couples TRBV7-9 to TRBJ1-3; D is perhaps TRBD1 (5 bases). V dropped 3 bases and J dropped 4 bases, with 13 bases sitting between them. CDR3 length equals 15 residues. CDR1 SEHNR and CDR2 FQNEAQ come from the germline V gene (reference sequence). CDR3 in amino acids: CASSFLGGAGNTIYF. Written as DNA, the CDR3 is TGTGCCAGCAGCTTTTTAGGAGGGGCAGGAAACACCATATATTTT.

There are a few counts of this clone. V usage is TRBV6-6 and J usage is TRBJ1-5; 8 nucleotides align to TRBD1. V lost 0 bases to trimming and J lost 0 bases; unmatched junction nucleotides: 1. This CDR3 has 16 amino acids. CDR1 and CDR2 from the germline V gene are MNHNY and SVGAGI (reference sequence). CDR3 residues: CASSYSTGGSNQPQHF. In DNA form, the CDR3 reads TGTGCCAGCAGTTACTCTACAGGGGGTAGCAATCAGCCCCAGCATTTT.

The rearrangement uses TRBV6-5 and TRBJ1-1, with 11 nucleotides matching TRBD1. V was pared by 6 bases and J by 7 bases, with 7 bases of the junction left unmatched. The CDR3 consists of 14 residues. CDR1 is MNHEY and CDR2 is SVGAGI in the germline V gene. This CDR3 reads CASRPGQGVSEAFF. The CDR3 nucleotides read TGTGCCAGCAGACCGGGACAGGGGGTCAGTGAAGCTTTCTTT.

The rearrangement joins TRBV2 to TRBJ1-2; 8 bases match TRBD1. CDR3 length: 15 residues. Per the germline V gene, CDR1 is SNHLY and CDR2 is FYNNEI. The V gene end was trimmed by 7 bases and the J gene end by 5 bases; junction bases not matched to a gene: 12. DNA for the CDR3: TGTGCCAGCAATGACCGGGACAGGCCCCTTTATGGCTACACCTTC. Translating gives CASNDRDRPLYGYTF.

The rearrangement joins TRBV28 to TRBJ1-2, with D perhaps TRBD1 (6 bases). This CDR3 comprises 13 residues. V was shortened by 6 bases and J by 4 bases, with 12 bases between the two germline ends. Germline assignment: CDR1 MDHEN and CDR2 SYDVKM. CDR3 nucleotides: TGTGCCAGCAGGACCGGGACACCCTATGGCTACACCTTC. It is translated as CASRTGTPYGYTF.

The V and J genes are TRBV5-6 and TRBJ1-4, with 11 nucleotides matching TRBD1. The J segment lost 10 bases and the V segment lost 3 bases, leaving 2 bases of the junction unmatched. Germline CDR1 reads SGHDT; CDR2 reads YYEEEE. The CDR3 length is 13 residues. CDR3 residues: CASSWGTGGKLFF. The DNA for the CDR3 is TGTGCCAGCAGCTGGGGGACAGGGGGAAAACTGTTTTTT.

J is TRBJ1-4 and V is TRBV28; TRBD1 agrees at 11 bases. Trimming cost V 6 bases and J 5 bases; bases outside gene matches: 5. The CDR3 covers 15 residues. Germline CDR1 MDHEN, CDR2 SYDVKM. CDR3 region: CASSLRTGGNEKLFF. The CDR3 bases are TGTGCCAGCAGCCTTCGGACAGGGGGCAATGAAAAACTGTTTTTT.

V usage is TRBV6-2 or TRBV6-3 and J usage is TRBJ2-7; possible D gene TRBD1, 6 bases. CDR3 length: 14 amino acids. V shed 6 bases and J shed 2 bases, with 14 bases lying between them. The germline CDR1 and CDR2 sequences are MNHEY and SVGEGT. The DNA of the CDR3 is TGTGCCAGCAGCTCCGGGACACCCACCTACGAGCAGTACTTC. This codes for CASSSGTPTYEQYF.

The CDR3 region is CASSPNDREAFF. The CDR3, as DNA: TGTGCCAGCAGCCCGAACGACAGGGAAGCTTTCTTT. The chain links TRBV7-8 to TRBJ1-1; a weak D match, TRBD1 (6 bases). CDR3 length equals 12 residues. Between the trimmed V and J ends, which lost 5 bases and 8 bases, there was a span of 12 bases. Germline CDR1 SGHVS, CDR2 FQNEAQ.

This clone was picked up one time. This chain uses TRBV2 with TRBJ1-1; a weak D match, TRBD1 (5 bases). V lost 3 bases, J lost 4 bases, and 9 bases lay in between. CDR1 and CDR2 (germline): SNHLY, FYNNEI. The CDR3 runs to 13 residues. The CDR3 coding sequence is TGTGCCAGCAGTGAGGGGGGGGGCACTGAAGCTTTCTTT. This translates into CASSEGGGTEAFF. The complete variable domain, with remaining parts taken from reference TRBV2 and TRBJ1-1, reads EPEVTQTPSHQVTQMGQEVILRCVPISNHLYFYWYRQILGQKVEFLVSFYNNEISEKSEIFDDQFSVERPDGSNFTLKIRSTKLEDSAMYFCASSEGGGTEAFFGQGTRLTVV.

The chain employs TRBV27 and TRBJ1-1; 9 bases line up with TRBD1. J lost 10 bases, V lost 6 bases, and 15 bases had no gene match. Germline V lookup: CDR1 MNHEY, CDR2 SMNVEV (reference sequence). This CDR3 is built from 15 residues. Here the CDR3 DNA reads TGTGCCAGCAGGAAGCCTCGACAGGGGGGATGGGGAGCTTTCTTT. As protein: CASRKPRQGGWGAFF.

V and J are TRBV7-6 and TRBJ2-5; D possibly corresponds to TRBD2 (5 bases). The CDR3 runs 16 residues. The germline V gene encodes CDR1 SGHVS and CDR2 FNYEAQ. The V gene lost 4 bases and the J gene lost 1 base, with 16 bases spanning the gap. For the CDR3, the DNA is TGTGCCAGCAGCTACGGGCGGAGGAACCTCCAAGAGACCCAGTACTTC. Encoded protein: CASSYGRRNLQETQYF.

CDR3 nucleotide sequence: TGTGCCAGCAGCTATTGGACAGGCGCGGAAAGCTCTGGAAACACCATATATTTT. This sequence encodes CASSYWTGAESSGNTIYF. V is TRBV7-9 and J is TRBJ1-3, with 7 bases that match TRBD1. The V gene's germline CDR1 is SEHNR and CDR2 FQNEAQ (reference sequence). Germline trimming cut 4 bases from V and 0 bases from J; bases unmatched to any gene: 12. The CDR3 length is 18 residues.

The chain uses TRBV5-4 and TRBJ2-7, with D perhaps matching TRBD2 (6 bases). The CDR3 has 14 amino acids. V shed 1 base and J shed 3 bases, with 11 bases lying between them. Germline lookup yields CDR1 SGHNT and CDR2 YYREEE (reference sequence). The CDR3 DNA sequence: TGTGCCAGCAGCTTGAGGGGCGGGAACTACGAGCAGTACTTC. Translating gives CASSLRGGNYEQYF.

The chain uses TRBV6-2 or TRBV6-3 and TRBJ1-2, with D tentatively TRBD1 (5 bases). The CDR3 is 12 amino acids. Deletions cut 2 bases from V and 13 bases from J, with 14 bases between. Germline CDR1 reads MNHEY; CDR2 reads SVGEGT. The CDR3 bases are TGTGCCAGCAGTTACCTGGGGACGCGGGGCACCTTC. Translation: CASSYLGTRGTF.

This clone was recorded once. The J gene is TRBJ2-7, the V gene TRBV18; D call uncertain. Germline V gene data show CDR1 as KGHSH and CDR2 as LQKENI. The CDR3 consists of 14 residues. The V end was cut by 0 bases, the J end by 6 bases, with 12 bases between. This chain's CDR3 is CASSPPNIFSEQYF. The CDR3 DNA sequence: TGTGCCAGCTCACCACCGAACATTTTTTCCGAGCAGTACTTC.